Below are 26 T cell receptor beta chains sequenced from a single sample in a study of CD8+CD57+ T cells in acquired aplastic anemia. Genomic DNA constituted the template upon which TCR beta VDJ and CDR3 profiling was performed. TCRdb fed the reads into MiXCR, producing one record per CDR3 protein. This table has 350,000 to 450,000 distinct CDR3 sequences, 60% to 80% appearing once. Sequencing was performed on sorted CD4+, CD8+, or CD8+CD57+ T cells (not recorded which) from PBMCs. The receptors come from a human donor in good health, serving as a control.

This clonotype has ten or more counts. The chain is built from TRBV7-2 and TRBJ2-1; the match to TRBD2 covers 15 bases. V was clipped by 1 base and J by 7 bases; unmatched bases: 5. This CDR3 is 17 amino acids long. The germline gives CDR1 SGHTA, CDR2 FQGNSA. The CDR3 sequence is CASSLETGTSGGNEQFF. In DNA form, the CDR3 reads TGTGCCAGCAGCTTAGAAACCGGGACTAGCGGGGGGAATGAGCAGTTCTTC.

V gene TRBV10-2 combines with J gene TRBJ1-5; D not resolved. V lost 3 bases and J 9 bases, leaving 15 bases between the germline ends. Per the germline V gene, CDR1 is WSHSY and CDR2 is SAAADI. The CDR3 extends over 14 amino acids. The CDR3 coding sequence is TGCGCCAGCAGTGACGGGCCGACCTTTGGGCCCCAGCATTTT. This gives the protein CASSDGPTFGPQHF.

About this clonotype: Relative to the germline gene, one junction end is altered; a read error may explain this. The rearrangement uses TRBV9 and TRBJ2-1; D is unresolved. Looked up from germline, CDR1 is SGDLS and CDR2 is YYNGEE. The CDR3 is 13 amino acids. CDR3 DNA: TGTGCTAGCAGCTTAGAAGCCGACGATGAGCAGTTCTTC. Translated, it gives CASSLEADDEQFF.

This clonotype was counted a single time. In this CDR3 the conserved last residue, phenylalanine or tryptophan, is missing, so a read error is likely. The DNA is left out, because the CDR3 cannot be placed on it with certainty; the CDR3 is given as TCRdb lists it. The V and J genes are TRBV19 and TRBJ2-1; TRBD2, as called in the table, went unchecked against the DNA. Counting both end residues, the CDR3 totals 14 amino acids. Germline V gives CDR1 LNHDA, CDR2 SQIVND (reference sequence). The CDR3 here is CASSGTSIDTQHFV.

This clonotype was recorded at least ten times. The chain links TRBV30 to TRBJ2-7, with 11 positions matching TRBD2. Per the germline V gene, CDR1 is GTSNPN and CDR2 is SVGIG (reference sequence). This CDR3 has 14 amino acids. J was trimmed by 2 bases and V by 8 bases; bases with no gene match: 8. The CDR3 DNA sequence: TGTGCCGCCCGTGGGACTAGCGGAACCTACGAGCAGTACTTC. Translation gives CAARGTSGTYEQYF.

This clonotype was observed a single time. The genes are TRBV7-9 and TRBJ1-6, with 8 nucleotides matching TRBD1. The CDR3 runs to 14 residues. V shed 5 bases, J shed 7 bases, and the junction held 4 bases outside the gene matches. Germline CDR1 and CDR2: SEHNR and FQNEAQ (reference sequence). The CDR3 reads CASSGRTGNSPLHF. CDR3 nucleotide sequence: TGTGCCAGCAGCGGACGGACAGGGAATTCACCCCTCCACTTT.

This clonotype was detected ten times or more. The chain uses TRBV19 and TRBJ1-6; D perhaps matches TRBD1 (6 bases). The CDR3 has 16 residues. Per the germline V gene, CDR1 is LNHDA and CDR2 is SQIVND (reference sequence). Trimming removed 5 bases from V and 9 bases from J, with 20 bases in between. CDR3 protein: CASSLPQGSGGSPLHF. CDR3 DNA sequence: TGTGCCAGTAGTCTACCACAGGGATCGGGTGGTTCACCCCTCCACTTT.

The chain combines TRBV20-1 with TRBJ2-5, with unresolved D. The CDR3 loop spans 13 amino acids. With 6 bases removed from V and 9 bases from J, the gap between germline ends came to 20 bases. Germline loops: CDR1 DFQATT, CDR2 SNEGSKA (reference sequence). CDR3 residues: CSAKGRDTEAQYF. The CDR3 bases are TGCAGTGCCAAGGGAAGAGACACTGAAGCCCAGTACTTC.

About this clonotype: One end of the junction does not line up with germline, which may come from a read error. V usage is TRBV2 and J usage is TRBJ2-7, with 9 positions matching TRBD1. This CDR3 spans 13 amino acids. Germline values: CDR1 SNHLY, CDR2 FYNNEI. The CDR3 sequence: CASSWDRVDTQCF. CDR3 nucleotide sequence: TGTGCCAGCAGTTGGGACAGGGTGGACACGCAGTGCTTC.

At least ten counts were recorded for this clonotype. The chain combines TRBV20-1 with TRBJ1-5; unclear D gene. This CDR3 spans 14 amino acids. Trimming stripped 2 bases from V and 4 bases from J, with 12 bases between. The V gene's germline CDR1 is DFQATT and CDR2 SNEGSKA (reference sequence). The CDR3, as DNA: TGCAGTGCTAGAAGCTCAGCACCTAATCAGCCCCAGCATTTT. It translates to CSARSSAPNQPQHF.

The chain uses TRBV7-2 and TRBJ1-4; TRBD1 might be the D (6 bases). There are 15 residues in the CDR3. Germline V gene lookup returns CDR1 SGHTA and CDR2 FQGNSA. V was shortened by 4 bases and J by 7 bases, with 16 bases between the two germline ends. DNA of the CDR3: TGTGCCAGCAGCTCGGCCTCAGGGGATACTGAAAAACTGTTTTTT. Its translation: CASSSASGDTEKLFF.

This sequence joins TRBV7-9 and TRBJ2-5; TRBD1 matches at 7 bases. The CDR3 is made up of 16 amino acids. V lost 7 bases, J lost 0 bases, and 11 bases stayed unmatched. Germline V gene lookup returns CDR1 SEHNR and CDR2 FQNEAQ (reference sequence). CDR3 region: CASTRQGARNQETQYF. DNA of the CDR3: TGTGCCAGCACCCGACAGGGTGCGAGGAACCAAGAGACCCAGTACTTC.

The chain uses TRBV7-7 and TRBJ1-2, with D hard to call. The germline CDR1 and CDR2 sequences are SSHAT and FNYEAQ (reference sequence). The length of the CDR3 is 14 residues. Trimming stripped 5 bases from V and 5 bases from J, with 15 bases between. The CDR3 DNA reads as TGTGCCAGCAGCCGAGGCGGCACCGCGTATGGCTACACCTTC. It translates to CASSRGGTAYGYTF.

Comment on this clonotype: Compared with germline, one end of the junction differs, possibly owing to a read error. The rearrangement links TRBV5-1 to TRBJ2-7, with D hard to call. The length of the CDR3 is 15 residues. Per germline, CDR1 SGHRS and CDR2 YFSETQ. The CDR3 loop reads CASSSDVVLNYEQYF. For the CDR3, the DNA is TGTGCCAGCAGCTCCGACGTGGTACTGAACTACGAGCAGTACTTC.

For this clonotype: At one boundary the junction diverges from the germline segment, which might be a read error. This chain connects TRBV15 to TRBJ2-7; 10 bases line up with TRBD1. The CDR3 contains 16 residues. Per germline, CDR1 LNHNV and CDR2 YYDKDF (reference sequence). As DNA, the CDR3 is TGTGCCGCCAGCAGGGGACTGGACAGGGGGTCCAACGAGCAGTACTTC. As protein: CAASRGLDRGSNEQYF.

Ten or more counts support this clonotype. This chain links TRBV10-3 with TRBJ1-3; D not certain. Trimming cost V 6 bases and J 0 bases, with 12 bases left between them. This CDR3 is 15 amino acids long. Germline CDR1 is ENHRY and CDR2 is SYGVKD. The CDR3 reads CAISPSGPSGNTIYF. CDR3 nucleotides: TGTGCCATCAGCCCTTCGGGTCCCTCTGGAAACACCATATATTTT.

The chain is built from TRBV5-1 and TRBJ1-4, with TRBD1 as a possible D gene (6 bases). V lost 2 bases, J lost 0 bases, and 11 bases lay in between. From germline, CDR1 is SGHRS and CDR2 YFSETQ. This CDR3 has 16 residues. The CDR3 bases are TGCGCCAGCAGCTTAACAGGGACGGCAACTAATGAAAAACTGTTTTTT. Protein sequence: CASSLTGTATNEKLFF.

This clonotype was detected ten times or more. This chain's CDR3 is CASSYSRTGGGYGYTF. CDR3 DNA sequence: TGTGCCAGCAGTTACTCCCGGACAGGGGGCGGCTATGGCTACACCTTC. This chain connects TRBV6-5 to TRBJ1-2; 11 positions agree with TRBD1. The CDR3 is made up of 16 amino acids. The ends lost 0 bases at V and 4 bases at J; junction bases unmatched: 4. CDR1 is MNHEY, CDR2 SVGAGI, per germline.

Comments on this clonotype: The conserved final phenylalanine or tryptophan is absent from the CDR3, which likely points to a read error. V usage is TRBV12-3 or TRBV12-4 and J usage is TRBJ1-5, with a possible D match to TRBD1 (6 bases). There are 15 residues in the CDR3. V was shortened by 6 bases and J by 0 bases, with 12 bases between the two germline ends. This chain's CDR3 is CASSLGGGSNQPQHL. In DNA form, the CDR3 reads TGTGCCAGCAGCCTAGGGGGGGGTAGCAATCAGCCCCAGCATCTT.

This clonotype has at least ten counts. Germline is not matched at one junction end, which may reflect a read error. The genes are TRBV7-7 and TRBJ1-2; the D gene is possibly TRBD1 (6 bases). The CDR3 covers 15 residues. Germline V gives CDR1 SSHAT, CDR2 FNYEAQ (reference sequence). CDR3 DNA sequence: TGTGCTAGCAGCTTGTACGGGGGCGCGGAGAATGGCTACACCTTC. Translated: CASSLYGGAENGYTF.

This chain connects TRBV29-1 to TRBJ1-2; TRBD1 matches 8 bases. Germline lookup yields CDR1 SQVTM and CDR2 ANQGSEA. Unmatched junction bases numbered 3, after V lost 1 base and J lost 8 bases. The CDR3 is 12 residues long. The CDR3 spells CSVEVDRGGYTF. The CDR3 DNA sequence: TGCAGCGTTGAAGTAGACAGGGGAGGCTACACCTTC. Using reference TRBV29-1 and TRBJ1-2 for the parts outside the CDR3, the full variable domain is SAVISQKPSRDICQRGTSLTIQCQVDSQVTMMFWYRQQPGQSLTLIATANQGSEATYESGFVIDKFPISRPNLTFSTLTVSNMSPEDSSIYLCSVEVDRGGYTFGSGTRLTVV.

With respect to this clonotype: Germline and junction disagree at one end, which may indicate a read error. V gene TRBV24-1 combines with J gene TRBJ1-2, with unresolved D. CDR3 size: 13 residues. Germline CDR1 reads KGHDR; CDR2 reads SFDVKD. In nucleotides, the CDR3 is TGTGCCAGCAGTGATTACGACGGGTATGGCTACACCTTC. It codes for CASSDYDGYGYTF.

The V and J genes are TRBV4-3 and TRBJ2-6, with D possibly matching TRBD2 (6 bases). The CDR3 extends over 15 amino acids. Germline CDR1 and CDR2: LGHNA and YSLEER. V was trimmed by 10 bases and J by 0 bases, leaving 13 bases between them. The CDR3 loop is CATALGSSGANVLTF. The CDR3 DNA is TGCGCCACCGCCCTCGGGAGCTCTGGGGCCAACGTCCTGACTTTC.

The chain has TRBV20-1 and TRBJ1-4, with TRBD1 as a possible D gene (5 bases). The germline CDR1 and CDR2 sequences are DFQATT and SNEGSKA (reference sequence). V shed 7 bases and J shed 8 bases, with 23 bases lying between them. The CDR3 runs to 15 residues. This CDR3 is CSGARVGTTNEKLFF. For the CDR3, the DNA is TGCAGTGGTGCACGAGTGGGGACTACGAACGAAAAACTGTTTTTT.

On this clonotype itself: One junction end disagrees with the germline gene, perhaps due to a read error. This chain joins TRBV2 and TRBJ1-4; no clear D. The CDR3 covers 10 residues. The germline CDR1 and CDR2 sequences are SNHLY and FYNNEI. CDR3 DNA: TGTGCCAGCACGAATGAAATACTGTTTTTT. Translated: CASTNEILFF.

The chain employs TRBV2 and TRBJ1-1; weak D call: TRBD1 (5 bases). The CDR3 covers 12 residues. Germline values: CDR1 SNHLY, CDR2 FYNNEI. Trimming shortened V by 6 bases and J by 11 bases, and 16 bases separated the two germline ends. CDR3 bases: TGTGCCAGCAGCCAATACAGGAGTGAGGCTTTCTTT. It encodes CASSQYRSEAFF.